The 25 T cell receptor beta chains listed next were all sequenced from one sample in a study of blood T cell repertoires in COVID-19. Generated by immunoSEQ multiplex PCR, the TCRdb table keeps only in-frame clones and is missing some. The repertoire holds roughly 70,000 clones, with 88% as singletons. The specimen sequenced was peripheral blood. These TCRs come from a man between 65 and 85 years old with acute or convalescent COVID-19.

The chain combines TRBV18 with TRBJ1-5, with D possibly being TRBD1 (6 bases). This CDR3 region has 13 residues. V lost 2 bases, J lost 4 bases, and 6 bases lay in between. Germline CDR1 reads KGHSH; CDR2 reads LQKENI. This CDR3 reads CASSPDRNQPQHF. CDR3 DNA sequence: TGTGCCAGCTCACCAGACAGGAATCAGCCCCAGCATTTT.

The chain uses TRBV12-5 and TRBJ2-1, with 10 bases that match TRBD2. The CDR3 contains 14 residues. From germline, CDR1 is LGHNT and CDR2 FRNRAP. DNA of the CDR3: TGTGCCACCCTTCCTAGCGGGAGTCACAATGAGCAGTTCTTC. It specifies CATLPSGSHNEQFF.

The rearrangement links TRBV6-1 to TRBJ2-7, with a weak D call TRBD2 (6 bases). Germline loops: CDR1 MNHNS, CDR2 SASEGT. The V end was cut by 1 base, the J end by 2 bases, with 12 bases between. The CDR3 is 15 residues long. The CDR3 DNA sequence: TGTGCCAGCAGTGAAGAGGGGCGGGACGCCTACGAGCAGTACTTC. This codes for CASSEEGRDAYEQYF.

The chain employs TRBV5-1 and TRBJ2-5, with TRBD2 identical over 13 bases. Per germline, CDR1 SGHRS and CDR2 YFSETQ. With V trimmed by 1 base and J by 4 bases, 4 bases remained unmatched. This CDR3 has 16 residues. CDR3 nucleotide sequence: TGCGCCAGCAGCTTGACTAGCGGGGGGGCCGCAGAGACCCAGTACTTC. Translating it yields CASSLTSGGAAETQYF.

This clone turned up a few times. This chain joins TRBV3-1 (or the pseudogene TRBV3-2) and TRBJ1-6; D gene uncertain. The CDR3 contains 15 residues. Trimming left V 4 bases short and J 1 base short, with 8 bases between. Germline V gene lookup returns CDR1 LGHDT and CDR2 YNNKEL (reference sequence). In nucleotides, the CDR3 is TGTGCCAGCAGCCCCCGGGAGTCCTATAATTCACCCCTCCACTTT. Translated: CASSPRESYNSPLHF.

This rearrangement joins TRBV6-5 to TRBJ2-1; no firm D call. Germline CDR1 MNHEY, CDR2 SVGAGI. With 6 bases removed from V and 4 bases from J, the gap between germline ends came to 10 bases. The CDR3 has 13 amino acids. The CDR3 protein is CASRPTEYNEQFF. CDR3 DNA sequence: TGTGCCAGCAGACCCACGGAGTACAATGAGCAGTTCTTC.

The J gene is TRBJ1-5, the V gene TRBV30; no firm D call. V was shortened by 2 bases and J by 5 bases, with 10 bases between the two germline ends. Germline assignment: CDR1 GTSNPN and CDR2 SVGIG (reference sequence). The CDR3 loop spans 13 amino acids. CDR3 in amino acids: CAWSLNSHQPQHF. CDR3 DNA sequence: TGTGCCTGGAGTTTAAACAGTCATCAGCCCCAGCATTTT.

The J gene is TRBJ1-4, the V gene TRBV18; the match to TRBD1 covers 10 bases. This CDR3 region has 18 residues. Germline V CDR1 and CDR2: KGHSH, LQKENI. V lost 2 bases to trimming and J lost 0 bases; unmatched junction nucleotides: 6. CDR3 loop: CASSPAGTGVPTNEKLFF. Written as DNA, the CDR3 is TGTGCCAGCTCACCAGCAGGGACAGGGGTCCCAACTAATGAAAAACTGTTTTTT. Full variable domain (outside the CDR3, taken from reference TRBV18 and TRBJ1-4): NAGVMQNPRHLVRRRGQEARLRCSPMKGHSHVYWYRQLPEEGLKFMVYLQKENIIDESGMPKERFSAEFPKEGPSILRIQQVVRGDSAAYFCASSPAGTGVPTNEKLFFGSGTQLSVL.

This clone was seen just once. The chain carries TRBV5-4 and TRBJ1-2; tentatively, D is TRBD1 (5 bases). The CDR3 contains 14 residues. CDR1 and CDR2 (germline): SGHNT, YYREEE (reference sequence). The V end was cut by 1 base, the J end by 6 bases, with 13 bases between. CDR3 in amino acids: CASSLWGGLDGYTF. The CDR3, as DNA: TGTGCCAGCAGCTTGTGGGGGGGGTTGGATGGCTACACCTTC.

The chain joins TRBV6-5 to TRBJ1-1; 8 nucleotides match TRBD1. Germline V gene data show CDR1 as MNHEY and CDR2 as SVGAGI. The CDR3 has 15 amino acids. The trim removed 5 bases at V and 3 bases at J, leaving 8 bases unmatched. The CDR3 nucleotides are TGTGCCAGCAGTCAGGACAGGGACCCTTACACTGAAGCTTTCTTT. As protein: CASSQDRDPYTEAFF.

The chain links TRBV28 to TRBJ1-2, with 12 bases aligning to TRBD1. The CDR3 sequence is 14 residues long. V lost 7 bases and J lost 4; bases outside the gene matches: 4. Germline V gene data show CDR1 as MDHEN and CDR2 as SYDVKM. The CDR3 is CASKGQGASYGYTF. The CDR3 region has the DNA TGTGCCAGCAAGGGACAGGGGGCCTCCTATGGCTACACCTTC.

V usage is TRBV11-2 and J usage is TRBJ2-7; D may be TRBD1 (5 bases). This CDR3 contains 14 residues. With 5 bases removed from V and 3 bases from J, the gap between germline ends came to 14 bases. Per the germline V gene, CDR1 is SGHAT and CDR2 is FQNNGV. The DNA of the CDR3 is TGTGCCAGCAGCCTATCTTCAGGGATCTACGAGCAGTACTTC. Encoded protein: CASSLSSGIYEQYF. The whole variable domain, filled in from reference TRBV11-2 and TRBJ2-7, reads EAGVAQSPRYKIIEKRQSVAFWCNPISGHATLYWYQQILGQGPKLLIQFQNNGVVDDSQLPKDRFSAERLKGVDSTLKIQPAKLEDSAVYLCASSLSSGIYEQYFGPGTRLTVT.

This clone was counted once. V usage is TRBV4-1 and J usage is TRBJ2-3; 7 nucleotides agree with TRBD2. This CDR3 has 14 amino acids. With 2 bases clipped from V and 2 bases from J, the junction kept 1 base outside the gene matches. Germline CDR1 MGHRA, CDR2 YSYEKL. DNA for the CDR3: TGCGCCAGCAGCCAAAGACTAGCCACAGATACGCAGTATTTT. Protein sequence: CASSQRLATDTQYF.

The chain is built from TRBV5-4 and TRBJ1-2, with 12 bases identical to TRBD1. In germline, CDR1 is SGHNT, CDR2 YYREEE (reference sequence). V was pared by 7 bases and J by 4 bases, with 2 bases of the junction left unmatched. CDR3 length: 13 residues. The CDR3 DNA sequence: TGTGCCAGCGGGACAGGGGGCGGCTATGGCTACACCTTC. Its translation: CASGTGGGYGYTF.

The J gene is TRBJ1-2, the V gene TRBV6-2 or TRBV6-3, with D possibly being TRBD1 (6 bases). CDR1 is MNHEY and CDR2 is SVGEGT in the germline V gene. Deletions cut 6 bases from V and 3 bases from J, with 14 bases between. This CDR3 is 14 amino acids long. CDR3 nucleotide sequence: TGTGCCAGCAGCTCGGGGGGCGCGGACTATGGCTACACCTTC. Residues: CASSSGGADYGYTF.

The chain couples TRBV5-1 to TRBJ2-1; 10 bases agree with TRBD1. The CDR3 has 14 amino acids. Per the germline V gene, CDR1 is SGHRS and CDR2 is YFSETQ. Unmatched junction bases numbered 7, after V lost 5 bases and J lost 8 bases. CDR3 nucleotides: TGCGCCAGCAGGGATGGGACAGGGGTCGATGAGCAGTTCTTC. Translating gives CASRDGTGVDEQFF.

Comment on this clone: The same CDR3 also results from other DNA sequences found in this sample. The chain uses TRBV19 and TRBJ1-1, with D possibly being TRBD1 (5 bases). Germline V gene data show CDR1 as LNHDA and CDR2 as SQIVND (reference sequence). The CDR3 length is 14 residues. With 2 bases removed from V and 3 bases from J, the gap between germline ends came to 10 bases. CDR3 nucleotide sequence: TGTGCCAGTAGTATATCGTCAGGGTACACTGAAGCTTTCTTT. Translating gives CASSISSGYTEAFF.

CDR3 protein: CASSQYGGVSLAKNIQYF. The CDR3 DNA reads as TGTGCCAGCAGCCAATACGGGGGGGTATCTCTAGCCAAAAACATTCAGTACTTC. V gene TRBV3-1 (or the pseudogene TRBV3-2) combines with J gene TRBJ2-4; 8 bases match TRBD2. The germline CDR1 and CDR2 sequences are LGHDT and YNNKEL (reference sequence). This CDR3 region has 18 residues. Unmatched junction bases numbered 9, after V lost 2 bases and J lost 0 bases.

J is TRBJ2-3 and V is TRBV29-1; 11 bases line up with TRBD2. After removal of 4 bases from V and 2 bases from J, the junction contained 8 bases not matched to a gene. The V gene's germline CDR1 is SQVTM and CDR2 ANQGSEA. The CDR3 length is 16 residues. CDR3 residues: CSVGGTSGGLTDTQYF. The CDR3 DNA reads TGCAGCGTTGGGGGAACTAGCGGGGGACTCACAGATACGCAGTATTTT.

The chain carries TRBV3-1 (or the pseudogene TRBV3-2) and TRBJ1-1; weak D call: TRBD1 (5 bases). The CDR3 contains 15 residues. The V and J ends lost 0 bases and 3 bases respectively, with 11 bases between them. In germline, CDR1 is LGHDT, CDR2 YNNKEL (reference sequence). CDR3 DNA: TGTGCCAGCAGCCAAGATCTAGGAGGGGACACTGAAGCTTTCTTT. It codes for CASSQDLGGDTEAFF.

V usage is TRBV20-1 and J usage is TRBJ1-3; no reliable D call. From germline, CDR1 is DFQATT and CDR2 SNEGSKA (reference sequence). V lost 3 bases and J lost 4, with 13 bases in between. CDR3 length equals 14 residues. This chain's CDR3 is CSASAVRGGNTIYF. In DNA form, the CDR3 reads TGCAGTGCTAGTGCCGTTCGGGGAGGAAACACCATATATTTT.

This clone was seen once. The chain carries TRBV12-3 or TRBV12-4 and TRBJ2-7, with 8 nucleotides matching TRBD2. The J segment lost 4 bases and the V segment lost 5 bases, leaving 4 bases of the junction unmatched. The CDR3 extends over 13 amino acids. As DNA, the CDR3 is TGTGCCAGCAGTATCGGGACTAGATACGAGCAGTACTTC. Its protein product is CASSIGTRYEQYF.

The genes are TRBV19 and TRBJ1-1, with a weak D call TRBD1 (6 bases). The CDR3 is 13 residues long. The germline V gene encodes CDR1 LNHDA and CDR2 SQIVND (reference sequence). V gave up 7 bases and J gave up 4 bases, with 13 bases separating them. CDR3 nucleotides: TGTGCCAGTAACCCCCGGGGGGCCACTGAAGCTTTCTTT. It codes for CASNPRGATEAFF.

The V call is TRBV29-1, the J call TRBJ1-4; D not certain. Trimming took 3 bases from V and 10 from J, leaving 12 bases between them. Germline V gene data show CDR1 as SQVTM and CDR2 as ANQGSEA. This CDR3 is 12 amino acids long. CDR3 DNA: TGCAGCGTTGATGCCTCGGAGGGAAAACTGTTTTTT. It yields the protein CSVDASEGKLFF. Variable domain in full (rest from reference TRBV29-1 and TRBJ1-4): SAVISQKPSRDICQRGTSLTIQCQVDSQVTMMFWYRQQPGQSLTLIATANQGSEATYESGFVIDKFPISRPNLTFSTLTVSNMSPEDSSIYLCSVDASEGKLFFGSGTQLSVL.

The chain links TRBV21-1 to TRBJ2-3; the table's D call, TRBD2, has no DNA check behind it. TRBV21-1 is flagged as a pseudogene. CDR3 size: 14 residues. CDR3 DNA: TGTGCCAGCAGCAGAGGCAGAATGACAGATACGCAGTATTTT. This sequence encodes CASSRGRMTDTQYF.